The 32 T cell receptor beta chains reported below all come from one sample, sequenced in a study of cytomegalovirus exposure and HLA in healthy donors (dated by TCRdb to 2016 to 2017). Library preparation was by the immunoSEQ multiplex PCR assay. A mixture of 60 forward primers for TCR Vbeta segments and 13 reverse primers for TCR Jbeta segments was used in the multiplex PCR. Imported from immuneACCESS, the table was reduced by TCRdb to in-frame sequences with V and J called. These copies leave out some clones; in studies compared against another copy, an unresolved V gene accounts for under half, and the cause of the remainder is not known. The table for this sample lists roughly 150,000 clones; approximately 80% of them were counted only once. The top ten clones comprise over 2% of the sample. Material for sequencing was PBMCs. Source of these receptors: a man aged 25-40 years in good health and CMV-seronegative.

There are a few counts of this clone. This CDR3 is also generated by other DNA sequences in the sample. The chain has TRBV19 and TRBJ2-7; 7 bases line up with TRBD2. The V gene's germline CDR1 is LNHDA and CDR2 SQIVND (reference sequence). The CDR3 loop spans 13 amino acids. J gave up 4 bases and V 6 bases, and 6 bases lay outside the gene matches. The CDR3 sequence is CASSPGRGYEQYF. The CDR3 nucleotides are TGTGCCAGTAGCCCCGGGCGGGGGTACGAGCAGTACTTC.

This chain's CDR3 is CASSVGRGEAFF. CDR3 DNA: TGTGCCAGCAGCGTAGGCAGGGGAGAAGCTTTCTTT. The chain is built from TRBV9 and TRBJ1-1; D possibly corresponds to TRBD1 (6 bases). The V end was cut by 0 bases, the J end by 8 bases, with 8 bases between. Germline lookup yields CDR1 SGDLS and CDR2 YYNGEE. The CDR3 contains 12 residues.

The chain is built from TRBV28 and TRBJ2-7; 7 bases map to TRBD1. Germline-derived CDR1 and CDR2 are MDHEN and SYDVKM. V lost 5 bases and J lost 3; bases outside the gene matches: 7. The CDR3 is 14 residues long. The CDR3 bases are TGTGCCAGCAGTAGGACAGGAACCAACTACGAGCAGTACTTC. Its protein is CASSRTGTNYEQYF.

The chain links TRBV28 to TRBJ2-2, with 8 bases fitting TRBD2. CDR1 and CDR2 (germline): MDHEN, SYDVKM. The CDR3 runs to 13 residues. V shed 6 bases and J 10 bases; nucleotides not matched to a gene: 7. The CDR3 loop reads CASRVSGGVELFF. The CDR3 DNA reads as TGTGCCAGCAGGGTATCGGGGGGGGTGGAGCTGTTTTTT.

This chain joins TRBV5-1 and TRBJ1-4, with D perhaps matching TRBD1 (5 bases). V lost 9 bases, J lost 0 bases, and 18 bases lay in between. Germline V CDR1 and CDR2: SGHRS, YFSETQ. The CDR3 covers 16 residues. The CDR3 DNA reads as TGCGCCACCAGAGGAGGGGCGGGAGCAACTAATGAAAAACTGTTTTTT. It translates to CATRGGAGATNEKLFF.

This chain links TRBV5-1 with TRBJ2-6; no reliable D call. V was clipped by 7 bases and J by 0 bases, with 11 bases between them. From germline, CDR1 is SGHRS and CDR2 YFSETQ. This CDR3 spans 15 amino acids. CDR3 loop: CASRQARSGANVLTF. The DNA of the CDR3 is TGCGCCAGCCGCCAGGCTCGCTCTGGGGCCAACGTCCTGACTTTC.

The CDR3 bases are TGTGCCTGGAGTTCCTCGGGACAGAATGACAATGAGCAGTTCTTC. Its protein is CAWSSSGQNDNEQFF. The chain combines TRBV30 with TRBJ2-1; 7 bases agree with TRBD1. The length of the CDR3 is 15 residues. From germline, CDR1 is GTSNPN and CDR2 SVGIG (reference sequence). Trimming at V came to 2 bases and at J to 5 bases, leaving 9 bases not matched to a gene.

The rearrangement joins TRBV6-1 to TRBJ2-3; the match to TRBD2 covers 8 bases. The germline V gene has CDR1 MNHNS and CDR2 SASEGT. There are 14 residues in the CDR3. V shed 7 bases, J shed 3 bases, and the junction held 6 bases outside the gene matches. The DNA for the CDR3 is TGTGCCAGCATCGGGCAGCGGGGGACAGATACGCAGTATTTT. It specifies CASIGQRGTDTQYF.

Only a few counts were recorded for this clone. The chain joins TRBV4-1 to TRBJ2-7, with 11 bases lining up with TRBD1. Per germline, CDR1 MGHRA and CDR2 YSYEKL. The ends lost 4 bases at V and 6 bases at J; junction bases unmatched: 11. This CDR3 is built from 16 residues. The CDR3 DNA reads as TGCGCCAGCAGCCCCCGAGCCGGACAGGGGGCGGTCGAGCAGTACTTC. Protein product: CASSPRAGQGAVEQYF.

The chain uses TRBV7-2 and TRBJ1-5, with D possibly TRBD1 on 6 matching bases. The length of the CDR3 is 14 residues. Germline values: CDR1 SGHTA, CDR2 FQGNSA. V dropped 6 bases and J dropped 5 bases, with 14 bases sitting between them. As DNA, the CDR3 is TGTGCCAGCAGTTCGGGCTGGGGGCATCAGCCCCAGCATTTT. This codes for CASSSGWGHQPQHF.

The V gene is TRBV18, the J gene TRBJ1-1; D possibly corresponds to TRBD1 (5 bases). The V end was cut by 3 bases, the J end by 7 bases, with 18 bases between. Germline loops: CDR1 KGHSH, CDR2 LQKENI. CDR3 length: 15 residues. The DNA for the CDR3 is TGTGCCAGCTCACCCCTCGAGGGACTTAATAATGAAGCTTTCTTT. It codes for CASSPLEGLNNEAFF.

CDR3 residues: CASSLVSGSIQETQYF. For the CDR3, the DNA is TGTGCCAGCAGCTTAGTTAGCGGGAGCATCCAAGAGACCCAGTACTTC. This chain joins TRBV7-2 and TRBJ2-5; 9 nucleotides agree with TRBD2. The CDR3 runs to 16 residues. V was clipped by 1 base and J by 1 base; unmatched bases: 4. Germline V lookup: CDR1 SGHTA, CDR2 FQGNSA.

The V call is TRBV11-2, the J call TRBJ2-6; 7 bases line up with TRBD1. The CDR3 spans 17 residues. Trimming took 4 bases from V and 0 from J; bases not matched to a gene: 6. The germline V gene encodes CDR1 SGHAT and CDR2 FQNNGV. CDR3 nucleotides: TGTGCCAGCAGCTCCTGGCAGGGGGTCTCTGGGGCCAACGTCCTGACTTTC. Translated, it gives CASSSWQGVSGANVLTF.

There are a few counts of this clone. J is TRBJ2-7 and V is TRBV30; 10 bases map to TRBD2. This CDR3 spans 14 amino acids. Per germline, CDR1 GTSNPN and CDR2 SVGIG (reference sequence). After removal of 1 base from V and 2 bases from J, the junction contained 2 bases not matched to a gene. The CDR3 here is CAWSEAGGPYEQYF. DNA for the CDR3: TGTGCCTGGAGTGAAGCGGGAGGGCCCTACGAGCAGTACTTC.

The rearrangement joins TRBV25-1 to TRBJ2-7; tentative D call: TRBD1 (6 bases). V gave up 9 bases and J gave up 7 bases, with 19 bases separating them. Germline CDR1 reads MGHDK; CDR2 reads SYGVNS. The CDR3 is 13 amino acids. The CDR3 sequence: CASSGTSGREQYF. The CDR3, as DNA: TGTGCCAGTTCAGGGACATCGGGGCGGGAGCAGTACTTC.

The chain uses TRBV9 and TRBJ2-1, with D perhaps matching TRBD1 (5 bases). Trimming took 0 bases from V and 4 from J, leaving 8 bases between them. The V gene's germline CDR1 is SGDLS and CDR2 YYNGEE. The CDR3 is 14 residues long. CDR3 sequence reads: CASSVGGAYNEQFF. In DNA form, the CDR3 reads TGTGCCAGCAGCGTAGGGGGCGCGTACAATGAGCAGTTCTTC. The entire variable domain, with the rest obtained from reference TRBV9 and TRBJ2-1, is as follows: DSGVTQTPKHLITATGQRVTLRCSPRSGDLSVYWYQQSLDQGLQFLIQYYNGEERAKGNILERFSAQQFPDLHSELNLSSLELGDSALYFCASSVGGAYNEQFFGPGTRLTVL.

This clone is a singleton in its sample. V is TRBV6-5 and J is TRBJ2-7; 10 positions agree with TRBD2. Germline V gene data show CDR1 as MNHEY and CDR2 as SVGAGI. With 2 bases clipped from V and 5 bases from J, the junction kept 6 bases outside the gene matches. The CDR3 runs to 15 residues. For the CDR3, the DNA is TGTGCCAGCAGTTACGCGGCTAGCGGGAGAGACGAGCAGTACTTC. This translates into CASSYAASGRDEQYF.

The rearrangement joins TRBV5-4 to TRBJ2-6; TRBD2 is a possible D gene (6 bases). Trimming took 4 bases from V and 0 from J, leaving 11 bases between them. CDR3 size: 16 residues. From germline, CDR1 is SGHNT and CDR2 YYREEE (reference sequence). Here the CDR3 reads CASSSLGGSGANVLTF. In DNA form, the CDR3 reads TGTGCCAGCAGCAGTCTCGGGGGCTCTGGGGCCAACGTCCTGACTTTC.

The genes are TRBV7-2 and TRBJ2-5, with D tentatively TRBD2 (5 bases). The V end lost 4 bases, the J end lost 7 bases, and 7 bases lay between the germline ends. Germline V CDR1 and CDR2: SGHTA, FQGNSA. The CDR3 consists of 11 residues. CDR3 bases: TGTGCCAGCAGCTCTGAGGGGACCCAGTACTTC. Its translation is CASSSEGTQYF.

CDR3 loop: CASSEERGHSPLHF. The CDR3 bases are TGTGCCAGCAGTGAGGAAAGGGGGCATTCACCCCTCCACTTT. The V and J genes are TRBV2 and TRBJ1-6; the match to TRBD1 covers 7 bases. Germline lookup yields CDR1 SNHLY and CDR2 FYNNEI. This CDR3 is 14 amino acids long. V lost 3 bases, J lost 8 bases, and 4 bases stayed unmatched.

The rearrangement joins TRBV10-1 to TRBJ2-2; unclear D gene. This CDR3 region has 10 residues. Trimming removed 11 bases at V and 7 bases at J, with 8 bases between. Germline V lookup: CDR1 WNHNN, CDR2 SYGVQD (reference sequence). Here the CDR3 DNA reads TGCGCCCCTTTATTCGGGGAGCTGTTTTTT. It yields the protein CAPLFGELFF.

This clone was observed once. The rearrangement links TRBV28 to TRBJ1-5; 8 nucleotides line up with TRBD1. J lost 1 base, V lost 3 bases, and 14 bases had no gene match. Germline V gene sequence: CDR1 MDHEN, CDR2 SYDVKM. The CDR3 length is 19 residues. CDR3 amino acids: CASSFPGQGNLRSNQPQHF. The DNA of the CDR3 is TGTGCCAGCAGTTTCCCCGGACAGGGCAACCTTCGAAGCAATCAGCCCCAGCATTTT.

This chain connects TRBV6-1 to TRBJ2-3, with 7 bases identical to TRBD1. Germline lookup yields CDR1 MNHNS and CDR2 SASEGT. This CDR3 has 14 residues. V shed 6 bases, J shed 4 bases, and the junction held 7 bases outside the gene matches. CDR3 nucleotide sequence: TGTGCCAGCAGGACAGGGCCCTCCGCAGATACGCAGTATTTT. It translates to CASRTGPSADTQYF.

In its sample, this clone was seen a few times. The chain recombines TRBV5-8 with TRBJ1-2; 7 positions agree with TRBD1. Looked up from germline, CDR1 is SGHTS and CDR2 is YDEGEE. J was trimmed by 2 bases and V by 0 bases; bases with no gene match: 13. This CDR3 region has 18 residues. In DNA, the CDR3 is TGTGCCAGCAGCTTGGTTGGAGGGACAGTTTCACTCAACTATGGCTACACCTTC. This encodes CASSLVGGTVSLNYGYTF.

The V call is TRBV27, the J call TRBJ2-7, with 8 nucleotides matching TRBD2. CDR1 MNHEY and CDR2 SMNVEV come from the germline V gene (reference sequence). With V trimmed by 3 bases and J by 4 bases, 5 bases remained unmatched. CDR3 length: 14 residues. This chain's CDR3 is CASSLAGTRYEQYF. Written as DNA, the CDR3 is TGTGCCAGCAGTTTGGCCGGGACTAGATACGAGCAGTACTTC.

This clone turned up a few times. The CDR3 is CASSLGYQGEQYF. CDR3 bases: TGTGCCAGTAGCCTCGGGTACCAAGGAGAGCAGTACTTC. The chain links TRBV19 to TRBJ2-7; D unclear. Trimming pared 6 bases from V and 7 bases from J, leaving 16 bases between. In germline, CDR1 is LNHDA, CDR2 SQIVND (reference sequence). This CDR3 has 13 amino acids.

This sequence joins TRBV4-2 and TRBJ2-1; 9 bases are shared with TRBD2. The CDR3 extends over 15 amino acids. Germline trimming cut 2 bases from V and 4 bases from J; bases unmatched to any gene: 3. CDR1 LGHNA and CDR2 YNFKEQ come from the germline V gene. As DNA, the CDR3 is TGTGCCAGCAGCCAACAGACTAGCGGTTACAATGAGCAGTTCTTC. This translates into CASSQQTSGYNEQFF.

This clone came up a few times. The chain joins TRBV4-3 to TRBJ1-1, with D perhaps matching TRBD1 (5 bases). The V end was cut by 0 bases, the J end by 0 bases, with 8 bases between. Germline loops: CDR1 LGHNA, CDR2 YSLEER. There are 15 residues in the CDR3. The DNA for the CDR3 is TGCGCCAGCAGCCAAGATCGGGGGATGAACACTGAAGCTTTCTTT. Residues: CASSQDRGMNTEAFF.

The V and J genes are TRBV18 and TRBJ1-2; maybe TRBD1 (6 bases). CDR1 is KGHSH and CDR2 is LQKENI in the germline V gene. Trimming took off 2 bases at V and 6 bases at J, with 13 bases between the two ends. CDR3 length: 14 residues. The DNA for the CDR3 is TGTGCCAGCTCACCAAATACAGGGTCCAATGGCTACACCTTC. This translates into CASSPNTGSNGYTF.

The chain uses TRBV4-1 and TRBJ2-5; D is uncertain. This CDR3 contains 14 residues. Deletions cut 1 base from V and 2 bases from J, with 8 bases between. Germline V gives CDR1 MGHRA, CDR2 YSYEKL. DNA for the CDR3: TGCGCCAGCAGCCAAGCTGAGGCGCAAGAGACCCAGTACTTC. Translation: CASSQAEAQETQYF.

This clone was detected only a few times. The rearrangement uses TRBV10-2 and TRBJ2-7, with D perhaps TRBD1 (5 bases). Germline V lookup: CDR1 WSHSY, CDR2 SAAADI. The germline V and J ends were trimmed by 5 bases and 2 bases, with 10 bases remaining between them. This CDR3 has 13 amino acids. CDR3 DNA sequence: TGCGCCAGCAGTAGGGGCAGGGCCTACGAGCAGTACTTC. This gives the protein CASSRGRAYEQYF.

This chain joins TRBV4-3 and TRBJ1-4, with no clear D. The V end lost 1 base, the J end lost 7 bases, and 13 bases lay between the germline ends. Per germline, CDR1 LGHNA and CDR2 YSLEER. CDR3 length: 15 amino acids. The CDR3 region has the DNA TGCGCCAGCAGCCAAGTCGTCCGGGATAGTGAAAAACTGTTTTTT. As protein: CASSQVVRDSEKLFF.